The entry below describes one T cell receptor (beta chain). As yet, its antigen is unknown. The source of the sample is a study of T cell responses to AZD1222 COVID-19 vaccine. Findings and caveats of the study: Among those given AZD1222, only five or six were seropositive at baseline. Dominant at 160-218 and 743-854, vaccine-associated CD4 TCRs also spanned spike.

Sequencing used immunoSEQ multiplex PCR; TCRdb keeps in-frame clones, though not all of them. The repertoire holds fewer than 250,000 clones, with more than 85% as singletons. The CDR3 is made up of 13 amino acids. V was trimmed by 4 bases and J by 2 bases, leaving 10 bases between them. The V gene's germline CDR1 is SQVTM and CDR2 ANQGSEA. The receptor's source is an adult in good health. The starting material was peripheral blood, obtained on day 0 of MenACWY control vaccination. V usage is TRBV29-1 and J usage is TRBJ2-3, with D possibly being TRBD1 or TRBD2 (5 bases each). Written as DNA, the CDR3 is TGCAGCGTTGGGGGCGGGTCCACAGATACGCAGTATTTT. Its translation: CSVGGGSTDTQYF.